Sequencing of this T cell receptor beta chain was carried out in a study of blood T cell repertoires in COVID-19. TCRdb's table, derived via immunoSEQ multiplex PCR, lists solely in-frame clones and lacks some. The sample records 200,000 to 250,000 clones, approximately 83% being singletons. Trimming took 2 bases from V and 4 from J; bases not matched to a gene: 4. This CDR3 spans 15 amino acids. CDR1 MDHEN and CDR2 SYDVKM come from the germline V gene. The chain combines TRBV28 with TRBJ1-2; TRBD1 matches at 10 bases. The sequenced material came from peripheral blood. The sequence was collected from a woman under 40 who had recovered from COVID-19. The CDR3, as DNA: TGTGCCAGCAGTTTAGGGACAGGGGCGGGCTATGGCTACACCTTC. Translated, it gives CASSLGTGAGYGYTF.